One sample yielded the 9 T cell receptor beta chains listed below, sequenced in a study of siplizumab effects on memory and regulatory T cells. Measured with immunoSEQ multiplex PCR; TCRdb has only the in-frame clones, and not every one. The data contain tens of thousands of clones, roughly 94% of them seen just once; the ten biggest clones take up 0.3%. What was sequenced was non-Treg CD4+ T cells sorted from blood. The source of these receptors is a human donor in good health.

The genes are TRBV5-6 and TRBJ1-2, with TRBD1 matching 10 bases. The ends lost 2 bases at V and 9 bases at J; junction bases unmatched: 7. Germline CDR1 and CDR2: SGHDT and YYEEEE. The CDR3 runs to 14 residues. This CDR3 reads CASSFRDRGNRYTF. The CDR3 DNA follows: TGTGCCAGCAGCTTCCGGGACAGGGGAAATCGCTACACCTTC.

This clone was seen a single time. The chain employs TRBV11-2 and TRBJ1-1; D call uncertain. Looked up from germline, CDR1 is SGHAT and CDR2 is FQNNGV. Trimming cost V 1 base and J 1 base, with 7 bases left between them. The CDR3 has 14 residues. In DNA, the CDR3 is TGTGCCAGCAGCTTAGTTCCAGCGAACACTGAAGCTTTCTTT. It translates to CASSLVPANTEAFF.

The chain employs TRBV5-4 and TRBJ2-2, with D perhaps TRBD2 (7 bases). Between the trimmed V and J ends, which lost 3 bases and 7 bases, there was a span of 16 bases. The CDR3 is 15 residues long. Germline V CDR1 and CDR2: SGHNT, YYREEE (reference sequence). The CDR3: CASSSGGTINGELFF. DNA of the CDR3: TGTGCCAGCAGCTCCGGGGGGACAATAAACGGGGAGCTGTTTTTT.

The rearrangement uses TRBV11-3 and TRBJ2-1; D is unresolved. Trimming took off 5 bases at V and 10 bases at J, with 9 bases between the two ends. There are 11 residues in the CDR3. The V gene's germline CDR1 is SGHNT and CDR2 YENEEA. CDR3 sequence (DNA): TGTGCCAGCAGCCTAACGACGGAGCAGTTCTTC. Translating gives CASSLTTEQFF.

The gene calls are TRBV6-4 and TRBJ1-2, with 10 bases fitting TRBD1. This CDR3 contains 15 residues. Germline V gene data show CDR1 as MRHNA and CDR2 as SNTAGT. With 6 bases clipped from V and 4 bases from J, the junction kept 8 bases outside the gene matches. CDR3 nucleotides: TGTGCCAGCAGAGCGCGGGACAGGGGAAGCTATGGCTACACCTTC. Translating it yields CASRARDRGSYGYTF.

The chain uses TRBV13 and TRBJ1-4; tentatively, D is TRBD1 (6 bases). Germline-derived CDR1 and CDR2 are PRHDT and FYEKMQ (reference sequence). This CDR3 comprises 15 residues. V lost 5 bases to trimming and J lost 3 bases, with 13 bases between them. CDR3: CASSLLGQPNEKLFF. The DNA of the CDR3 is TGTGCCAGCAGCCTACTAGGACAGCCTAATGAAAAACTGTTTTTT.

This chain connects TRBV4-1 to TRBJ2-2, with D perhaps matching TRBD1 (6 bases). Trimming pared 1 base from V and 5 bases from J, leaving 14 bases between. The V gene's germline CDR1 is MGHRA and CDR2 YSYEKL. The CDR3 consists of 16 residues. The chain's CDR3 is CASSQVPTGRTGELFF. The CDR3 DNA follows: TGCGCCAGCAGCCAAGTGCCGACAGGTCGGACCGGGGAGCTGTTTTTT.

CDR3 bases: TGCGCCAGCAGCCAAGATGAATATTGGGCTACGCAGTATTTT. Encoded protein: CASSQDEYWATQYF. This chain uses TRBV4-1 with TRBJ2-3; D remains ambiguous. The CDR3 extends over 14 amino acids. Per germline, CDR1 MGHRA and CDR2 YSYEKL. V was shortened by 0 bases and J by 8 bases, with 12 bases between the two germline ends.

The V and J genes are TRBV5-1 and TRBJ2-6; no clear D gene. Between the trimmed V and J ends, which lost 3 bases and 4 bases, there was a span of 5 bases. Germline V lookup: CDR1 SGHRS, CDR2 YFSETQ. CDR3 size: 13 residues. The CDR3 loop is CASSSQGANVLTF. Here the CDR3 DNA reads TGCGCCAGCAGCTCCCAGGGGGCCAACGTCCTGACTTTC.